Sequencing of this T cell receptor (beta chain) was carried out in a study of CD8+ T cells in alopecia areata listed by TCRdb under 2018. For context, the study as a whole: Treated patients were enrolled in an open-label pilot trial of oral tofacitinib, 5 to 10 mg twice daily, for moderate-to-severe alopecia areata. Scalp clonality was compared across normal scalp (n=4), patchy alopecia areata scalp (n=8), and alopecia totalis/universalis scalp (n=8). Tofacitinib was given for 6 to 18 months, followed by 6 months of follow-up off drug to assess delayed response and recurrence. RNA came from the PAXgene miRNA kit for fixed scalp, the miRNeasy kit for PBMCs, and the RNeasy kit for mouse skin. Biopsies were taken from tofacitinib-treated patients at baseline and at 4 and 24 weeks of treatment, and a later scalp biopsy was taken in several of the tofacitinib-treated patients. The study used high-throughput TCRbeta sequencing to examine T cell clonal expansion in alopecia areata, in both the C3H/HeJ mouse model and human patients. On the human side, TCRbeta sequencing was run on scalp tissue and on sorted CD4+ and CD8+ peripheral blood T cells from healthy controls and from alopecia areata patients with either patchy or totalis/universalis disease. TCRbeta CDR3 regions were amplified by immunoSEQ multiplex PCR with 35 Vbeta forward and 13 Jbeta reverse primers.

Libraries came from the immunoSEQ multiplex PCR assay. For TCR sequencing, RNA was extracted from every sample and reverse transcribed into cDNA to serve as template. First-strand cDNA was synthesized with SuperScript III using a 2:1 mix of oligo-dT and random hexamers. Amplification bias was assessed with a synthetic immune receptor repertoire, and residual bias was removed computationally. As for how the authors treated the data: Raw reads were preprocessed to remove errors, and CDR3 was defined by IMGT conventions from the conserved cysteine to phenylalanine. To get clonality, Shannon entropy was normalized by log2 of the number of productive unique TCRs and the result was subtracted from 1. CD4 or CD8 identity of scalp clones was inferred by cross-referencing scalp TCRbeta sequences with sorted blood CD4 and CD8 repertoires. Here the immuneACCESS table is served through TCRdb, limited to in-frame sequences with V and J called. Missing clones are a known gap in these copies; in checked studies unresolved V genes cover under half, and the rest lacks a known reason. That table supplies the V and J calls and clone size; D and trimming were determined from the DNA. The sample contains 200,000 to 250,000 clones, 50% to 65% of them found a single time. 0.45% of the sample belongs to the ten largest clones.

Study-wide findings and limitations: TCR sequences shared between patients were less clear than in mice, possibly partly because of HLA diversity in the patient population. Unlike mouse skin, which is dominated by gammadelta T cells, normal human skin has resident alphabeta T cells that are also sequenced, and this complicates analysis of the scalp TCR repertoire. Compared with normal scalp, lesional scalp had higher clonality and more expanded CD8+ clones, particularly in alopecia totalis/universalis, a pattern that suggests antigenic drive.

The time point label of this sample denotes: baseline before oral tofacitinib. Peripheral blood and lesional scalp punch biopsies were obtained from patients with alopecia areata. PBMCs were isolated by density centrifugation and stained for CD3, CD4 and CD8, after which CD4+ and CD8+ T cells were sorted on a FACSAria. In the germline V gene, CDR1 corresponds to SGHRS and CDR2 to YFSETQ. The CDR3 measures 14 amino acids from cysteine to phenylalanine. Of the read, only the CDR3 DNA is kept; its 42 bases are in frame from base 1. V lost 3 bases and J lost 8 bases; the stretch between them is 15 bases long. On this clone: Its antigen target is currently unknown. No clone much larger than this one lies a single base away; base qualities are absent.

This chain is built from TRBV5-1 and TRBJ2-1; possibly the D gene is TRBD2, per 5 matching bases. The sequence was collected from a human donor with alopecia areata. The sample was CD4+ T cells sorted from blood, taken at week 0. At the DNA level, the sequence is TGCGCCAGCAGCTCTCTTGGAGGAGAGGATGAGCAGTTCTTC. It encodes CASSSLGGEDEQFF.